The source of this T cell receptor beta chain is a study of shared clonotypes between healthy human individuals (dated by TCRdb to the early 2020s). For the wider study: A few men and a couple of women, aged 18 to 49 years, made up the cohort. For each donor, three plates each were used for CD4 naive and CD4 memory, two plates were used for CD8 naive, and one plate was used for CD8 memory. Blood TCR repertoires of roughly five healthy adults were deeply sequenced to estimate repertoire size and the extent of clonotype sharing between individuals. Different laboratories and diverse techniques were used to prepare libraries and sequence TCR repertoires, to increase sequencing depth and limit assay-specific biases. Each donor's leukapheresis produced roughly between about 0.8 and 8.9 billion PBMCs.

Clipping removes 6 bases from V and 2 bases from J, with 8 as the unmatched junction base count. Based on the germline V gene, the CDR1 and CDR2 sequences are MNHEY and SVGAGI. Its CDR3 holds 15 amino acids, cysteine through phenylalanine. The kept DNA is CDR3 alone, 45 bases in frame from the first base. Points the paper makes about the study in general: Only blood was sampled, and tissue TCR repertoires likely differ from those in blood. The genetic and exposure-history diversity represented was limited by the small number of donors. Clonotypes shared by all four sorted-subset donors showed higher generation probabilities than non-shared clonotypes. About 4.5% of naive CD4, 3% to 4% of naive CD8, roughly 2.4% of memory CD4, and approximately 0.39% of memory CD8 clonotypes were shared across four donors. Rarefaction of sorted-subset datasets indicated incomplete sequencing despite the large sequencing depth. Estimated clonotype richness was generally larger for naive than for memory subsets. Pairwise subsampling indicated that sequencing depth was expected to affect the degree of clonotype sharing among donors.

Using the deep immunoSEQ assay, multiplex PCR amplified TCR CDR3 regions from genomic DNA. For each cell subset, the extracted genomic DNA was distributed evenly across all wells of several immunoSEQ 96-well plates, and each plate served as one replicate. For sorted subsets, around 200 ng genomic DNA, equal to approximately 30,000 T cell genomes, was loaded into each replicate PCR. Purified libraries were quantified with a Qubit 3.0 fluorometer, sized on a Bioanalyzer 2100, and re-quantified with the KAPA Library Quantification kit. Each immunoSEQ 96-well plate was sequenced on its own single-read 150-cycle Illumina NextSeq 550 flow cell. Turning to the authors' computational methods: Because the immunoSEQ output held only junctional sequences and lacked quality scores, the filtering could not match the filtering applied to full-length reads. To assign V/J genes and CDR3, sequences were annotated against IMGT germline references using PyIR, a Python wrapper for IgBLAST v1.9. Any read was removed if the V/J assignment was weak (E-value above 1e-6), the CDR3 was missing, or the read contained stop codons, out-of-frame junctions, or ambiguous translated residues. V3J clonotypes were defined as sequences sharing the same inferred V gene, J gene, and CDR3 amino acid sequence. Percentage overlap between repertoires was calculated by dividing the number of shared unique clonotypes by the size of the smaller repertoire. RTK rarefaction, the Chao1 estimator, and Recon v2.1 estimates of unobserved clonotypes were used to assess repertoire richness. OLGA was used to compute generation probabilities for all TCRbeta clonotypes that the gDNA method yielded from a few donors. Here the immuneACCESS table is served through TCRdb, limited to in-frame sequences with V and J called. Missing clones are a known gap in these copies; in checked studies unresolved V genes cover under half, and the rest lacks a known reason. V, J and clone size were drawn from that table, and D and trimming were deduced from the DNA. Across this sample there are 2 million to 2.5 million clones, with under 95% seen only once. 0.36% of the sample goes to the ten largest clones.

With regard to this clone: Its antigen target is currently unknown. Per-base quality was not reported, and no clone a single base away is much larger than it.

The donors were healthy, HIV-negative adults who had no recently reported acute infections or vaccinations. All donors were Caucasian adults living in Nashville, Tennessee, USA. CD4+ T cells were enriched through magnetic negative selection, after which naive cells were positively selected on CD45RA and the remaining negative fraction served as the memory subset. Blood was collected by leukapheresis, and PBMCs were isolated by Ficoll-Histopaque density gradient centrifugation and then cryopreserved in liquid nitrogen vapor phase. Analytical flow cytometry was used to check the purity and quantity of each magnetically sorted T cell population. From each sorted fraction, genomic DNA was isolated and quantified by UV absorbance on a Nanodrop 2000c.

Sequenced material: naive CD4+ T cells from PBMCs. The sample's cell subset or site label, in plain terms: CD45RA+ positively selected. The chain was built from TRBV6-5 and TRBJ1-1, and 8 junctional nucleotides match TRBD1. The receptor was isolated from a man aged 18 to 35 in good health. Some clones in this sample may be carry-over from other donors' samples. CDR3 loop: CASSPPDRDNTEAFF. The sequenced DNA: TGTGCCAGCAGCCCCCCGGACAGGGACAACACTGAAGCTTTCTTT.